This T cell receptor (beta chain) came from a study of blood T cell repertoires in COVID-19. Whole-study context: T cells, B-cell-depleted T cells, or PBMCs provided the cDNA or gDNA that served as material.

CDR1 and CDR2 from the germline V gene are KGHDR and SFDVKD. The CDR3 has 12 amino acids. Trimming left V 4 bases short and J 12 bases short, with 14 bases between. In the authors' workflow: Amplification of reference gene primers provided the estimated nucleated cell counts. Profiled with immunoSEQ multiplex PCR; TCRdb holds only in-frame clones, not every one. V and J calls and clone size are copied from that table; D and trimming were computed from the DNA. This sample has about 410,000 clones, with around 91% found just once. The chain carries TRBV24-1 and TRBJ1-1, with a tentative D call TRBD1 (5 bases). Sequencing was carried out using peripheral blood. This receptor was taken from a middle-aged woman with COVID-19, enrolled during active disease. CDR3: CATSDVDRRPFF. The DNA of the CDR3 is TGTGCCACCAGTGACGTCGACAGAAGGCCTTTCTTT.